The 26 T cell receptor beta chains given below trace back to one sample, sequenced in a study of T cells in tuberculosis. Profiling relied on immunoSEQ multiplex PCR, and the TCRdb table lists in-frame clones only, not all of them. This repertoire shows about 33,000 clones, 80% to 95% found once; its top ten account for 7% to 8%. The sample consisted of PBMCs. The receptors were gathered from a donor under 30 with latent tuberculosis or without tuberculosis infection. Some clones in this sample may be carry-over from other donors' samples.

V usage is TRBV19 and J usage is TRBJ2-7; D is ambiguous. The CDR3 extends over 14 amino acids. Trimming left V 2 bases short and J 3 bases short, with 11 bases between. Germline V gene lookup returns CDR1 LNHDA and CDR2 SQIVND (reference sequence). As DNA, the CDR3 is TGTGCCAGTAGTATAACCGGTGCGGACTACGAGCAGTACTTC. Translated: CASSITGADYEQYF.

The genes are TRBV7-9 and TRBJ1-1; D is unresolved. Germline-derived CDR1 and CDR2 are SEHNR and FQNEAQ (reference sequence). Between the trimmed V and J ends, which lost 2 bases and 0 bases, there was a span of 7 bases. The CDR3 covers 14 residues. Here the CDR3 reads CASSLTTVNTEAFF. The CDR3 region has the DNA TGTGCCAGCAGCTTAACAACAGTGAACACTGAAGCTTTCTTT.

This chain joins TRBV15 and TRBJ1-3; possible D gene TRBD1, 6 bases. This CDR3 comprises 19 residues. The V gene's germline CDR1 is LNHNV and CDR2 YYDKDF (reference sequence). Trimming took 3 bases from V and 2 from J, leaving 23 bases between them. CDR3 bases: TGTGCCACCAGCAGGACGGGTCCGGGACACTTGGGGACTGGAAACACCATATATTTT. Its translation: CATSRTGPGHLGTGNTIYF.

CDR3 region: CASSKAGGYEQYF. The DNA of the CDR3 is TGTGCCAGCAGTAAAGCGGGAGGTTACGAGCAGTACTTC. The rearrangement links TRBV6-5 to TRBJ2-7; TRBD2 aligns across 9 bases. This CDR3 has 13 residues. The germline CDR1 and CDR2 sequences are MNHEY and SVGAGI. V shed 5 bases and J 4 bases; nucleotides not matched to a gene: 3.

This clone was counted only a few times. The V and J genes are TRBV6-5 and TRBJ2-5; 7 bases align to TRBD2. The trim removed 2 bases at V and 5 bases at J, leaving 5 bases unmatched. CDR3 size: 14 residues. The germline V gene has CDR1 MNHEY and CDR2 SVGAGI. DNA of the CDR3: TGTGCCAGCAGTTACGGGGGGGTCCGGGAGACCCAGTACTTC. Translating gives CASSYGGVRETQYF.

The genes are TRBV7-9 and TRBJ1-1; tentative D call: TRBD1 (5 bases). The CDR3 contains 13 residues. V lost 7 bases, J lost 7 bases, and 16 bases lay in between. Germline V CDR1 and CDR2: SEHNR, FQNEAQ (reference sequence). The DNA of the CDR3 is TGTGCCAGCAACGTCGACGGCGGGGGTGAAGCTTTCTTT. Its protein product is CASNVDGGGEAFF.

The CDR3 DNA sequence: TGTGCCAGCAGCTACCGGGACACCCCCTCCTACGAGCAGTACTTC. Amino acids: CASSYRDTPSYEQYF. The chain carries TRBV11-2 and TRBJ2-7; D might be TRBD1 (6 bases). The length of the CDR3 is 15 residues. The germline V gene has CDR1 SGHAT and CDR2 FQNNGV. The V end was cut by 4 bases, the J end by 0 bases, with 13 bases between.

This clone was observed a single time. V usage is TRBV5-6 and J usage is TRBJ2-2; tentative D call: TRBD1 (6 bases). V lost 1 base and J lost 3, with 16 bases in between. Per germline, CDR1 SGHDT and CDR2 YYEEEE. CDR3 size: 17 residues. This CDR3 reads CASSLISQGMDTGELFF. In DNA, the CDR3 is TGTGCCAGCAGCTTGATCTCCCAGGGGATGGACACCGGGGAGCTGTTTTTT.

The rearrangement joins TRBV13 to TRBJ2-5; 8 bases are shared with TRBD2. J was trimmed by 2 bases and V by 2 bases; bases with no gene match: 7. The CDR3 length is 16 residues. Per germline, CDR1 PRHDT and CDR2 FYEKMQ (reference sequence). The CDR3 region is CASSLFQAGGQETQYF. DNA for the CDR3: TGTGCCAGCAGCTTATTTCAGGCGGGGGGACAAGAGACCCAGTACTTC.

This clone was recorded once. The chain links TRBV7-9 to TRBJ2-1, with 11 bases aligning to TRBD2. Trimming removed 5 bases from V and 1 base from J; junction bases left unmatched: 4. Germline V gives CDR1 SEHNR, CDR2 FQNEAQ (reference sequence). The CDR3 totals 16 residues. Here the CDR3 DNA reads TGTGCCAGCAGCCCCATAGCGGGAGGGTCCTACAATGAGCAGTTCTTC. Its translation: CASSPIAGGSYNEQFF.

V usage is TRBV28 and J usage is TRBJ1-1; 7 nucleotides line up with TRBD1. CDR1 MDHEN and CDR2 SYDVKM come from the germline V gene. The CDR3 length is 16 residues. V was pared by 2 bases and J by 5 bases, with 11 bases of the junction left unmatched. The CDR3 DNA reads TGTGCCAGCAGTTTACGAGGGGGCAGGGGTGGGACTGAAGCTTTCTTT. Protein product: CASSLRGGRGGTEAFF.

This clone was seen once. The J gene is TRBJ2-1, the V gene TRBV5-4, with D perhaps TRBD2 (6 bases). V was clipped by 2 bases and J by 0 bases, with 12 bases between them. There are 16 residues in the CDR3. From germline, CDR1 is SGHNT and CDR2 YYREEE (reference sequence). In DNA, the CDR3 is TGTGCCAGCAGCTTAGGAACGACTAGCTCCTACAATGAGCAGTTCTTC. Protein sequence: CASSLGTTSSYNEQFF.

V is TRBV11-3 and J is TRBJ1-1; 7 nucleotides match TRBD1. This CDR3 spans 15 amino acids. Germline CDR1 and CDR2: SGHNT and YENEEA. V was clipped by 4 bases and J by 4 bases; unmatched bases: 9. The CDR3 region is CASSSGGTLSTEAFF. CDR3 sequence (DNA): TGTGCCAGCAGCTCAGGGGGGACACTTTCCACTGAAGCTTTCTTT.

The rearrangement uses TRBV27 and TRBJ1-1; 10 nucleotides align to TRBD1. Germline V gene sequence: CDR1 MNHEY, CDR2 SMNVEV (reference sequence). This CDR3 is 15 amino acids long. With V trimmed by 5 bases and J by 4 bases, 7 bases remained unmatched. The CDR3 nucleotides are TGTGCCAGCAGTACCGGGACAGGGGCCTTCACTGAAGCTTTCTTT. Residues: CASSTGTGAFTEAFF.

The chain uses TRBV18 and TRBJ2-2; TRBD2 is a possible D gene (6 bases). CDR1 KGHSH and CDR2 LQKENI come from the germline V gene. There are 14 residues in the CDR3. Trimming removed 1 base at V and 6 bases at J, with 9 bases between. CDR3 in amino acids: CASSPLPGAGELFF. The CDR3 DNA reads TGTGCCAGCTCACCACTGCCGGGGGCCGGGGAGCTGTTTTTT.

The chain uses TRBV6-5 and TRBJ2-3; D ambiguous. The CDR3 consists of 14 residues. The V end was cut by 0 bases, the J end by 4 bases, with 8 bases between. Per germline, CDR1 MNHEY and CDR2 SVGAGI. The CDR3 nucleotides are TGTGCCAGCAGTTACTCTGGCCTCCCAGATACGCAGTATTTT. It codes for CASSYSGLPDTQYF.

The CDR3 sequence: CASIINAGGNTEAFF. DNA of the CDR3: TGTGCCAGCATAATAAACGCCGGGGGGAACACTGAAGCTTTCTTT. The J gene is TRBJ1-1, the V gene TRBV2; the D gene is possibly TRBD1 (5 bases). From germline, CDR1 is SNHLY and CDR2 FYNNEI. The CDR3 extends over 15 amino acids. The V end was cut by 7 bases, the J end by 1 base, with 16 bases between.

The chain couples TRBV29-1 to TRBJ1-2; 7 nucleotides match TRBD1. Germline values: CDR1 SQVTM, CDR2 ANQGSEA. V gave up 0 bases and J gave up 5 bases; unmatched junction bases: 3. This CDR3 region has 13 residues. CDR3 DNA: TGCAGCGTTGAAGACAGGGGGATTTATGGCTACACCTTC. Translating it yields CSVEDRGIYGYTF.

The genes are TRBV5-4 and TRBJ1-1, with D perhaps matching TRBD1 (5 bases). The V gene lost 3 bases and the J gene lost 2 bases, with 11 bases spanning the gap. Looked up from germline, CDR1 is SGHNT and CDR2 is YYREEE (reference sequence). The CDR3 runs 14 residues. CDR3 sequence: CASSYGGLNTEAFF. As DNA, the CDR3 is TGTGCCAGCAGCTACGGGGGACTAAACACTGAAGCTTTCTTT. The variable domain in full, with the rest retrieved from reference TRBV5-4 and TRBJ1-1, is ETGVTQSPTHLIKTRGQQVTLRCSSQSGHNTVSWYQQALGQGPQFIFQYYREEENGRGNFPPRFSGLQFPNYSSELNVNALELDDSALYLCASSYGGLNTEAFFGQGTRLTVV.

The chain employs TRBV19 and TRBJ1-1, with TRBD1 matching 7 bases. CDR3 length equals 13 residues. V lost 9 bases, J lost 0 bases, and 4 bases stayed unmatched. Germline V gene sequence: CDR1 LNHDA, CDR2 SQIVND (reference sequence). CDR3 in DNA: TGTGCCAGCGGACAGGCCTTGAACACTGAAGCTTTCTTT. Translating gives CASGQALNTEAFF. Looking up the rest from reference TRBV19 and TRBJ1-1 gives the full variable domain: DGGITQSPKYLFRKEGQNVTLSCEQNLNHDAMYWYRQDPGQGLRLIYYSQIVNDFQKGDIAEGYSVSREKKESFPLTVTSAQKNPTAFYLCASGQALNTEAFFGQGTRLTVV.

In nucleotides, the CDR3 is TGTGCCAGCAGTTACTCGGACAGGCCCGAGACCCAGTACTTC. Translating gives CASSYSDRPETQYF. This chain joins TRBV6-7 and TRBJ2-5; TRBD1 aligns across 7 bases. TRBV6-7 falls under the ORF class, with uncertain function. Unmatched junction bases numbered 3, after V lost 0 bases and J lost 5 bases. CDR3 size: 14 residues.

V gene TRBV4-1 combines with J gene TRBJ2-1; D ambiguous. Germline V gene data show CDR1 as MGHRA and CDR2 as YSYEKL. Trimming left V 1 base short and J 7 bases short, with 14 bases between. The CDR3 runs to 15 residues. The CDR3 region is CASSQARFVQNEQFF. CDR3 DNA sequence: TGCGCCAGCAGCCAAGCCAGGTTCGTTCAAAATGAGCAGTTCTTC.

The gene calls are TRBV5-1 and TRBJ2-2, with 8 bases aligning to TRBD2. From germline, CDR1 is SGHRS and CDR2 YFSETQ. With 7 bases clipped from V and 0 bases from J, the junction kept 5 bases outside the gene matches. The CDR3 is made up of 15 amino acids. The CDR3 region has the DNA TGCGCCAGCCGGCTAGCGGGCTCGAACACCGGGGAGCTGTTTTTT. As protein: CASRLAGSNTGELFF.

The chain joins TRBV5-1 to TRBJ1-1; 8 nucleotides match TRBD1. Losses at the gene ends were 0 bases for V and 4 bases for J; bases not matched to a gene: 8. The CDR3 covers 16 residues. Germline loops: CDR1 SGHRS, CDR2 YFSETQ. CDR3 nucleotides: TGCGCCAGCAGCTTGGCTCAGGGGGCGCGGGTCACTGAAGCTTTCTTT. Protein sequence: CASSLAQGARVTEAFF.

The genes are TRBV18 and TRBJ1-1; no reliable D call. V was shortened by 3 bases and J by 3 bases, with 17 bases between the two germline ends. Per the germline V gene, CDR1 is KGHSH and CDR2 is LQKENI. There are 16 residues in the CDR3. The CDR3 here is CASSPLISGSDTEAFF. The CDR3 DNA reads TGTGCCAGCTCACCGCTGATCTCCGGGAGCGACACTGAAGCTTTCTTT.

The rearrangement uses TRBV2 and TRBJ1-3; TRBD1 aligns across 10 bases. Germline V gives CDR1 SNHLY, CDR2 FYNNEI. This CDR3 region has 15 residues. The V segment lost 6 bases and the J segment 2 bases; nucleotides outside the gene matches: 4. The CDR3: CASRADRGPGNTIYF. The CDR3 DNA reads TGTGCCAGCAGGGCAGACAGGGGGCCTGGAAACACCATATATTTT.